A single T cell receptor (beta chain) is shown here with its context. What it binds is unknown. The sample belongs to a study of graft-versus-host responses after intestinal transplantation. Overall study: After anti-thymocyte globulin induction, recipients took tacrolimus and steroids for approximately three years.

Whole-study findings and limits: In recipient marrow, GvH clones were found, and some appeared first in ileum or blood. Association was observed between peak circulating GvH clone levels and early post-transplant HvG declines. Allografts from individuals with graft-donor T cell macrochimerism displayed high graft-versus-host to host-versus-graft clonal ratios.

CDR3 length: 15 residues. Germline CDR1 and CDR2: LGHNA and YNFKEQ. The V segment lost 1 base and the J segment 5 bases; nucleotides outside the gene matches: 4. TCRdb's copy holds only in-frame clones and misses some; the assay was immunoSEQ multiplex PCR. Of tens of thousands of clones in the sample, about four fifths were seen once. The chain carries TRBV4-2 and TRBJ2-7; 11 bases map to TRBD2. The sequence was collected from a human donor who was the organ donor for an intestinal transplant. The specimen comprised unstimulated CD4+ T cells sorted from spleen or lymph node cells, sampled before transplant. The CDR3 protein is CASSQGGLAANEQYF. The CDR3 DNA sequence: TGTGCCAGCAGCCAAGGGGGACTAGCGGCTAACGAGCAGTACTTC.